Listed here is a single TCR beta chain. Its antigen is as yet unknown. This sample is part of a study of T cell responses to AZD1222 COVID-19 vaccine. Study-level results: White British people made up most donors, females outnumbered males, and clonal diversity was possibly underestimated. Researchers took repertoire samples only after the peak T cell response had come. Reportedly, close to half of spike-specific TCRs are directed against unmutated variant regions. With dominance at 160-218 and 743-854, vaccine-associated CD4 TCRs spanned spike.

Trimming removed 4 bases at V and 7 bases at J, with 16 bases between. The germline gives CDR1 SGHVS, CDR2 FQNEAQ. The CDR3 length is 14 residues. The table came from immunoSEQ multiplex PCR; TCRdb's copy has only in-frame clones and leaves some out. The sample consists of 95,000 to 100,000 clones, 90% of them appearing once. This receptor was taken from an adult in good health. Specimen: peripheral blood, collected on day 0 of AZD1222 vaccination. J is TRBJ2-5 and V is TRBV7-8; D is possibly TRBD1 or TRBD2 (7 bases each). This chain's CDR3 is CASSSRGGEGTQYF. Written as DNA, the CDR3 is TGTGCCAGCAGCTCCAGGGGGGGGGAAGGGACCCAGTACTTC.